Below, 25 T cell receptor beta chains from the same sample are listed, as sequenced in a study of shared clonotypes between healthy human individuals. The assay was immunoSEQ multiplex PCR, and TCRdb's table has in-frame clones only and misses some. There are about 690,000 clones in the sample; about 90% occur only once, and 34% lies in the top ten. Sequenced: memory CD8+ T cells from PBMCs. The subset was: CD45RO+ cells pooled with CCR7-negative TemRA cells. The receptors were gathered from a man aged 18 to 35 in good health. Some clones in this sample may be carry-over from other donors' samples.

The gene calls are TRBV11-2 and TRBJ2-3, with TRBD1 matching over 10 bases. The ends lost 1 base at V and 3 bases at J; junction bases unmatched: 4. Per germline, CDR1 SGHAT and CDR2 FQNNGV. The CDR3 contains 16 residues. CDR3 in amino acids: CASSLVGQGVTDTQYF. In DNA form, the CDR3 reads TGTGCCAGCAGCTTAGTCGGACAGGGGGTTACAGATACGCAGTATTTT.

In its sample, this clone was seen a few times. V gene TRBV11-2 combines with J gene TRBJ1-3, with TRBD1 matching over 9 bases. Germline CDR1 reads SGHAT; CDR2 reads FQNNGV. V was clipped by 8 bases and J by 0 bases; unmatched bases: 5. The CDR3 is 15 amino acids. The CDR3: CASGDRGSSGNTIYF. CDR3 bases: TGTGCCAGCGGCGACAGGGGGAGCTCTGGAAACACCATATATTTT.

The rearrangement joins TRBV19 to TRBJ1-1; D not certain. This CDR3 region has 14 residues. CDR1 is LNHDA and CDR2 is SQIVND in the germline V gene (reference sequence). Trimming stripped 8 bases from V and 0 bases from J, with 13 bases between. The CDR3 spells CASCRSRVNTEAFF. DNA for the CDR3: TGTGCCAGTTGCAGGTCACGGGTGAACACTGAAGCTTTCTTT.

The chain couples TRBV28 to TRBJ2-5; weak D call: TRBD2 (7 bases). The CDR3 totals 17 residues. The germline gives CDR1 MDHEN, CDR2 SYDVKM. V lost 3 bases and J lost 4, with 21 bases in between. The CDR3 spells CASSFTRRGGPLETQYF. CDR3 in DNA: TGTGCCAGCAGTTTCACCCGCAGGGGAGGGCCTTTAGAGACCCAGTACTTC.

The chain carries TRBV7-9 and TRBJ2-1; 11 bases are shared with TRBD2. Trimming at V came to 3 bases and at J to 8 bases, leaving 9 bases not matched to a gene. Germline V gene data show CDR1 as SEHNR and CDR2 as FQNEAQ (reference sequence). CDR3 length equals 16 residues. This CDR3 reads CASSFPSGRKVDEQFF. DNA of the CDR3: TGTGCCAGCAGCTTCCCTAGCGGGAGGAAGGTGGATGAGCAGTTCTTC.

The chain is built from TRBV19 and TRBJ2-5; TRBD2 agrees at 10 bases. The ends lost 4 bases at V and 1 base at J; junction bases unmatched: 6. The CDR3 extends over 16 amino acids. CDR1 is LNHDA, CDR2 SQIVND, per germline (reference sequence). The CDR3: CASSSSSGRSQETQYF. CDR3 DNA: TGTGCCAGTAGTAGTTCTAGCGGGAGAAGCCAAGAGACCCAGTACTTC.

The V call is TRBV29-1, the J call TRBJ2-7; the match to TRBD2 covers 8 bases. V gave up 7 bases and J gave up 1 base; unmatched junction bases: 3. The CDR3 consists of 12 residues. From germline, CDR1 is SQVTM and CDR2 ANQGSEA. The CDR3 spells CSATGGSYEQYF. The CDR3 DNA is TGCAGCGCCACGGGAGGGTCCTACGAGCAGTACTTC.

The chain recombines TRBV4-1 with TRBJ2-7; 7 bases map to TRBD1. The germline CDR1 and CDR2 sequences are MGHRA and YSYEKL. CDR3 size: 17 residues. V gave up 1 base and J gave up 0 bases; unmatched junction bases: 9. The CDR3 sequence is CASSQVFPGQSSYEQYF. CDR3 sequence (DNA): TGCGCCAGCAGCCAAGTCTTTCCGGGACAGAGCTCCTACGAGCAGTACTTC.

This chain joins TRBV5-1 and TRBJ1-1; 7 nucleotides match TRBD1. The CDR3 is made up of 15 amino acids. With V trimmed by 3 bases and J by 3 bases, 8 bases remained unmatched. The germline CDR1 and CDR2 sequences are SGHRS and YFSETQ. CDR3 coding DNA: TGCGCCAGCAGCTCCGCCAGGGGGGTGGACACTGAAGCTTTCTTT. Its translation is CASSSARGVDTEAFF. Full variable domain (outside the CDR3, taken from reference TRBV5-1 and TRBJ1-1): KAGVTQTPRYLIKTRGQQVTLSCSPISGHRSVSWYQQTPGQGLQFLFEYFSETQRNKGNFPGRFSGRQFSNSRSEMNVSTLELGDSALYLCASSSARGVDTEAFFGQGTRLTVV.

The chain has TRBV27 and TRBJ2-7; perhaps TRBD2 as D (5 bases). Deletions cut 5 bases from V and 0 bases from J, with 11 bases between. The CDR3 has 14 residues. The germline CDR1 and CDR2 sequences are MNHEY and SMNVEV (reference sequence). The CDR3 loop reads CASSMRASSYEQYF. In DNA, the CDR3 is TGTGCCAGCAGTATGCGGGCTAGCTCCTACGAGCAGTACTTC.

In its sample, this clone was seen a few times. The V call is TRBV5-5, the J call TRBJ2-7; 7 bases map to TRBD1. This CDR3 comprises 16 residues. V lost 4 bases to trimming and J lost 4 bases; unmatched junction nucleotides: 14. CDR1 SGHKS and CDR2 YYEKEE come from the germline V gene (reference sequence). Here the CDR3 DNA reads TGTGCCAGCAGCATTGCCCCGACAGGGATTAAGTACGAGCAGTACTTC. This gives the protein CASSIAPTGIKYEQYF.

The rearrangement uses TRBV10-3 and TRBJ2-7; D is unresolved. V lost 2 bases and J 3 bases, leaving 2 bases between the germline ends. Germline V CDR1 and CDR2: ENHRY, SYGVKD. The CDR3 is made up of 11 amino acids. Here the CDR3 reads CAISEVYEQYF. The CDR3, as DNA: TGTGCCATCAGTGAGGTCTACGAGCAGTACTTC.

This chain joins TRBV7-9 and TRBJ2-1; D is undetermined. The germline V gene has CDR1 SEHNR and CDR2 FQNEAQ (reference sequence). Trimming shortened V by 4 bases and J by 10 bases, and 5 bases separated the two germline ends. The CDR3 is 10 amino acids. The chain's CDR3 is CASSSQEQFF. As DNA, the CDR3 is TGTGCCAGCAGCTCGCAAGAGCAGTTCTTC.

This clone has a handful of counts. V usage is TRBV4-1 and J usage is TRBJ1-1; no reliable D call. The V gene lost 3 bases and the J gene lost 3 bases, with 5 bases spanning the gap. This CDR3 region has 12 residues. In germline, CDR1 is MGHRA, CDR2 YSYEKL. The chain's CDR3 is CASSQRDTEAFF. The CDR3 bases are TGCGCCAGCAGCCAGAGGGACACTGAAGCTTTCTTT.

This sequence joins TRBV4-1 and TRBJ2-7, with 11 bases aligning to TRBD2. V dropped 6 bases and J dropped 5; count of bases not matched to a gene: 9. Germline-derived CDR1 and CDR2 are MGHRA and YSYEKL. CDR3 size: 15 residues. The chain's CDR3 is CASSSALAGGNEQYF. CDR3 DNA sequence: TGCGCCAGCAGTTCAGCCCTAGCGGGAGGTAACGAGCAGTACTTC.

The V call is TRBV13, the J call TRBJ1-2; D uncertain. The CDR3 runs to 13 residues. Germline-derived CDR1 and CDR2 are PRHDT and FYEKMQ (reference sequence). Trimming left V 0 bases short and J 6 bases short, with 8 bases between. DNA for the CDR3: TGTGCCAGCAGCTTAGGAAGGTCCAATGGCTACACCTTC. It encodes CASSLGRSNGYTF. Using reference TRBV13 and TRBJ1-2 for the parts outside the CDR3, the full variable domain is AAGVIQSPRHLIKEKRETATLKCYPIPRHDTVYWYQQGPGQDPQFLISFYEKMQSDKGSIPDRFSAQQFSDYHSELNMSSLELGDSALYFCASSLGRSNGYTFGSGTRLTVV.

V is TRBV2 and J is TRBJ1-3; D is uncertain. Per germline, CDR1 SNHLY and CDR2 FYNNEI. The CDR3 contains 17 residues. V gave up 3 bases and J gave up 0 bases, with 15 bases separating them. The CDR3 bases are TGTGCCAGCAGTGATCCGGCGGATCCTCGCTCTGGAAACACCATATATTTT. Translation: CASSDPADPRSGNTIYF. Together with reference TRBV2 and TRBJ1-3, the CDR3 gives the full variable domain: EPEVTQTPSHQVTQMGQEVILRCVPISNHLYFYWYRQILGQKVEFLVSFYNNEISEKSEIFDDQFSVERPDGSNFTLKIRSTKLEDSAMYFCASSDPADPRSGNTIYFGEGSWLTVV.

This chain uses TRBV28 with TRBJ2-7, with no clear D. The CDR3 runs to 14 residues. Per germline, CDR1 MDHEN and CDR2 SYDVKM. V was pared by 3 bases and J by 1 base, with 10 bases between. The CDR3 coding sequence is TGTGCCAGCAGTTTGAGAGTACTTTCCTACGAGCAGTACTTC. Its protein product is CASSLRVLSYEQYF.

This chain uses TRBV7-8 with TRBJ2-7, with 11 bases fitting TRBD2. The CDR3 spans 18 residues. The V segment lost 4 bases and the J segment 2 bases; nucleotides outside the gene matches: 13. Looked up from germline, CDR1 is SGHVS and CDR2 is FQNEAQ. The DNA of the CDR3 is TGTGCCAGCAGCTCCCCACCGGGCCGACTAGCGGGGACCTACGAGCAGTACTTC. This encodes CASSSPPGRLAGTYEQYF.

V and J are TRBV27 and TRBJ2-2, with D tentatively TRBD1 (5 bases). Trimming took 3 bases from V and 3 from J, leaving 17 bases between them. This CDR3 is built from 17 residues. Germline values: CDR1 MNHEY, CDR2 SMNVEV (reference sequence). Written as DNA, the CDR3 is TGTGCCAGCAGTTTTTACGCCAGCCCCAGGGACACCGGGGAGCTGTTTTTT. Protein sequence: CASSFYASPRDTGELFF.

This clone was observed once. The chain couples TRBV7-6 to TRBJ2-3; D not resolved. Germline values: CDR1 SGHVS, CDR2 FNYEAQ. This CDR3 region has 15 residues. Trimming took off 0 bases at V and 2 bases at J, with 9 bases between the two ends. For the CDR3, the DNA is TGTGCCAGCAGCTTAGCTGCGAAGATCACAGATACGCAGTATTTT. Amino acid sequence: CASSLAAKITDTQYF.

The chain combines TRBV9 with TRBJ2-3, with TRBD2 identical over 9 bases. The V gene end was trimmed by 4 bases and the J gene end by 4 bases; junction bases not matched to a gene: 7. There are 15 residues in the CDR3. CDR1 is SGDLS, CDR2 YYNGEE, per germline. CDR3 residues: CASSPGTSFSDTQYF. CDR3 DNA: TGTGCCAGCAGCCCCGGGACTAGCTTCTCAGATACGCAGTATTTT.

CDR3 sequence (DNA): TGTGCCAGCAGTCACACCGGGACAGTCAACACTGAAGCTTTCTTT. It translates to CASSHTGTVNTEAFF. V is TRBV6-5 and J is TRBJ1-1; 7 bases align to TRBD1. V was pared by 5 bases and J by 2 bases, with 8 bases of the junction left unmatched. The CDR3 runs to 15 residues. Per the germline V gene, CDR1 is MNHEY and CDR2 is SVGAGI.

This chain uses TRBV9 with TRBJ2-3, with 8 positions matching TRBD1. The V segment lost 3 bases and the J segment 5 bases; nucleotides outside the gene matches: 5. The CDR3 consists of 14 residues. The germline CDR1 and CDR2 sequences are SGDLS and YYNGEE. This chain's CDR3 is CASSDDRGIDTQYF. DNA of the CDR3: TGTGCCAGCAGCGATGACAGGGGAATAGATACGCAGTATTTT.

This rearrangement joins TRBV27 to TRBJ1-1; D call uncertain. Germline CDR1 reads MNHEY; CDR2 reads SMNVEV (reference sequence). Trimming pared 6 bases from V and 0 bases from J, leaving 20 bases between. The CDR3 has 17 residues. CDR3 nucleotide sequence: TGTGCCAGCAGATCGTATGTGACTGACGTGATGAACACTGAAGCTTTCTTT. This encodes CASRSYVTDVMNTEAFF.